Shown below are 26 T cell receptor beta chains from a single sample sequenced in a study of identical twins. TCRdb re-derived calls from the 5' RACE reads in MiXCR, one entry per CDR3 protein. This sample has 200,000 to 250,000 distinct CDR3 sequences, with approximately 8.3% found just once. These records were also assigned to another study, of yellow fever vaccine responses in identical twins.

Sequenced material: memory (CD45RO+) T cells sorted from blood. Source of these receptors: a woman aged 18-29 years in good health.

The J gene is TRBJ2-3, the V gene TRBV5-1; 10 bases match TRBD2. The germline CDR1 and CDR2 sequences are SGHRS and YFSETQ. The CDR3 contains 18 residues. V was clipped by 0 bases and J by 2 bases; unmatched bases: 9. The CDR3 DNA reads TGCGCCAGCAGCTTGGAAGGACTAGCGGTACCCAACACAGATACGCAGTATTTT. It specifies CASSLEGLAVPNTDTQYF.

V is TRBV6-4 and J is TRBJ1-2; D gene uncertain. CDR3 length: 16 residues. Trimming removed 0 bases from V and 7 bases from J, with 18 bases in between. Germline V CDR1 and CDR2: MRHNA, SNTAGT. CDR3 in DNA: TGTGCCAGCAGTGACTCATTTGGCGGGCCATTTTCTGGCTACACCTTC. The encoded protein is CASSDSFGGPFSGYTF.

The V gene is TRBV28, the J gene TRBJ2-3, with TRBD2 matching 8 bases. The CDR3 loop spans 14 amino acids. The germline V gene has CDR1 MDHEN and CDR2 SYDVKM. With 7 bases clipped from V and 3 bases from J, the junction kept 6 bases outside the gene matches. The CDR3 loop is CASTSGGATDTQYF. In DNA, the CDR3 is TGTGCCAGCACCTCCGGGGGGGCGACAGATACGCAGTATTTT.

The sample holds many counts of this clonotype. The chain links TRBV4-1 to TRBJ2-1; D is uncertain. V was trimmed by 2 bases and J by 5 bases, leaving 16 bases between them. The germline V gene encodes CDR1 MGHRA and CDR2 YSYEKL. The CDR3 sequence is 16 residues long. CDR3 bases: TGCGCCAGCAGCCAACCCCTAATAAGTATGAACAATGAGCAGTTCTTC. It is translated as CASSQPLISMNNEQFF.

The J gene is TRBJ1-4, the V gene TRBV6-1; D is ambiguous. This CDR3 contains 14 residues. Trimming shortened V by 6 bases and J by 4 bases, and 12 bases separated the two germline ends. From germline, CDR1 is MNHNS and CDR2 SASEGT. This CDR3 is CASSLGRINEKLFF. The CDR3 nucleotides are TGTGCCAGCAGCCTAGGACGGATTAATGAAAAACTGTTTTTT.

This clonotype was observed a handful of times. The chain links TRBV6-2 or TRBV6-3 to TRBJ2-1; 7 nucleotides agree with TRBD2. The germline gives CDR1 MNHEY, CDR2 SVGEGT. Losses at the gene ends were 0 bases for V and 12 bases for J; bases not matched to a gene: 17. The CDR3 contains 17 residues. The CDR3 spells CASSYSILGLGDLRQFF. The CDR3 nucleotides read TGTGCCAGCAGTTACTCGATCTTAGGACTAGGGGATCTCCGGCAGTTCTTC.

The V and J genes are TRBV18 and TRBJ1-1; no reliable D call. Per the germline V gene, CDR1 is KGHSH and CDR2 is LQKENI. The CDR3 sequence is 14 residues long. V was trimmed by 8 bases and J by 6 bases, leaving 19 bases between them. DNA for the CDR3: TGTGCCAGCCGTCTCACAAGGCTCGATGCTGAAGCTTTCTTT. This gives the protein CASRLTRLDAEAFF.

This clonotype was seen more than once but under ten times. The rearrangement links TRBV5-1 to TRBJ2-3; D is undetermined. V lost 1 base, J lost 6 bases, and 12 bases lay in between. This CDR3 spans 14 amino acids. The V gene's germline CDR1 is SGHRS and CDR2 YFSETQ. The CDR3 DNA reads TGCGCCAGCAGCTTGCTCCCCTCTCAGGATACGCAGTATTTT. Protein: CASSLLPSQDTQYF. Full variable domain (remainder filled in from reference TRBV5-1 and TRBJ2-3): KAGVTQTPRYLIKTRGQQVTLSCSPISGHRSVSWYQQTPGQGLQFLFEYFSETQRNKGNFPGRFSGRQFSNSRSEMNVSTLELGDSALYLCASSLLPSQDTQYFGPGTRLTVL.

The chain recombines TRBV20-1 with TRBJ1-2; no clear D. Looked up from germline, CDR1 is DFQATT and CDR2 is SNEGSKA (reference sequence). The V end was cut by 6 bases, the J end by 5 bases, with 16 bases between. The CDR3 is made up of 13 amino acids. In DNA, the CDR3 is TGCAGTGCAATTCAGCTACCACTATATGGCTACACCTTC. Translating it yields CSAIQLPLYGYTF.

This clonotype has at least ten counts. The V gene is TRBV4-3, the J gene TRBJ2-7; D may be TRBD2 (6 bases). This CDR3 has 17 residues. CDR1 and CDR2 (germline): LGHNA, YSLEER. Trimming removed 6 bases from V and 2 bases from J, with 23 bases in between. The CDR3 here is CASSRASELDKPYEQYF. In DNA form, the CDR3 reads TGCGCCAGCAGTAGGGCTAGCGAACTAGACAAACCCTACGAGCAGTACTTC.

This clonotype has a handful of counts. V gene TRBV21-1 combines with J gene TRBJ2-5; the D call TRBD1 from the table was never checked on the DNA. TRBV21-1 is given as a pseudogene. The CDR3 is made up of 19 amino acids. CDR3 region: CASSKGPTPWGAYQETQYF. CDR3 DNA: TGTGCCAGCAGCAAGGGTCCGACGCCGTGGGGCGCGTACCAAGAGACCCAGTACTTC.

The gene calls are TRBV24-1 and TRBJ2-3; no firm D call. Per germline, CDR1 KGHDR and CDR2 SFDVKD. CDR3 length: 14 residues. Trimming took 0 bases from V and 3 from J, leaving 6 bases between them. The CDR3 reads CATSDLRDTDTQYF. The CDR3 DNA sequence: TGTGCCACCAGTGATTTGAGGGATACAGATACGCAGTATTTT.

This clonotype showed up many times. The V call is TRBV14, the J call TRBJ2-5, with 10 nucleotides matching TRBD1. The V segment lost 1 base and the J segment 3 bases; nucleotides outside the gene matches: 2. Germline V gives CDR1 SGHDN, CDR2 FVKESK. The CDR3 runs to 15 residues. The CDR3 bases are TGTGCCAGCAGCCAAGTGACAGGGGGCGAAGAGACCCAGTACTTC. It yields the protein CASSQVTGGEETQYF.

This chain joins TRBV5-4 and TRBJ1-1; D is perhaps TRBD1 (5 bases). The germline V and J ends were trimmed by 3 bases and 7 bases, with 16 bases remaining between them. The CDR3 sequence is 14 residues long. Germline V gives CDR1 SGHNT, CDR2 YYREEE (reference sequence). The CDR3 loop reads CASSSPGREGEAFF. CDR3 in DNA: TGTGCCAGCAGCTCCCCCGGCAGGGAGGGTGAAGCTTTCTTT. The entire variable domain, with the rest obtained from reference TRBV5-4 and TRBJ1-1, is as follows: ETGVTQSPTHLIKTRGQQVTLRCSSQSGHNTVSWYQQALGQGPQFIFQYYREEENGRGNFPPRFSGLQFPNYSSELNVNALELDDSALYLCASSSPGREGEAFFGQGTRLTVV.

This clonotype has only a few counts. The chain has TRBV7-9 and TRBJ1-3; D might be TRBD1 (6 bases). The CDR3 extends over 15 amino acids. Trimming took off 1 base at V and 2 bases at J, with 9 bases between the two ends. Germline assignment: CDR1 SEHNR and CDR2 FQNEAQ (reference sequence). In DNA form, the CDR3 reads TGTGCCAGCAGCTTAGGACAGGACACTGGAAACACCATATATTTT. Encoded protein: CASSLGQDTGNTIYF.

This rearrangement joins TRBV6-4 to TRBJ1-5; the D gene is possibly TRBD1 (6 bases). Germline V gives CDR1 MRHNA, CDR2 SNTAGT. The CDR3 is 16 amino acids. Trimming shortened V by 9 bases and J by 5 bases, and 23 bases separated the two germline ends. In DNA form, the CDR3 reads TGTGCCAGGCAAAAACTGCGGGGACACTATTATCAGCCCCAGCATTTT. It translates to CARQKLRGHYYQPQHF.

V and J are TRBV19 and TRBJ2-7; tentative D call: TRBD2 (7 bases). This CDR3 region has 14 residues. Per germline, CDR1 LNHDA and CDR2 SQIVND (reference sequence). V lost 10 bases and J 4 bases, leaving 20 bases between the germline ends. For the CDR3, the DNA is TGTGCCACCTGGGGGGGCCAGGGGCCTTACGAGCAGTACTTC. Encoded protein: CATWGGQGPYEQYF. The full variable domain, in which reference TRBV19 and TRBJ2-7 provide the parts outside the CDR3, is DGGITQSPKYLFRKEGQNVTLSCEQNLNHDAMYWYRQDPGQGLRLIYYSQIVNDFQKGDIAEGYSVSREKKESFPLTVTSAQKNPTAFYLCATWGGQGPYEQYFGPGTRLTVT.

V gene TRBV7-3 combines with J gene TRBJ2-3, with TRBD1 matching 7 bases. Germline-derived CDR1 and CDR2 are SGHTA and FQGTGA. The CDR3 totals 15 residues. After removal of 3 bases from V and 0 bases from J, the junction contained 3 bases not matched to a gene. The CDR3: CASSFLGQSTDTQYF. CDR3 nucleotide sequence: TGTGCCAGCAGCTTCTTGGGACAGAGCACAGATACGCAGTATTTT.

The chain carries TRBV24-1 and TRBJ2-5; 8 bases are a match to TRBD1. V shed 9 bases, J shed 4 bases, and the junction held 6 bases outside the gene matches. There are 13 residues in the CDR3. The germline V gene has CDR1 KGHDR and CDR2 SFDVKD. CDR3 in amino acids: CATGGQGGETQYF. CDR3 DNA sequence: TGTGCCACCGGCGGACAGGGTGGAGAGACCCAGTACTTC.

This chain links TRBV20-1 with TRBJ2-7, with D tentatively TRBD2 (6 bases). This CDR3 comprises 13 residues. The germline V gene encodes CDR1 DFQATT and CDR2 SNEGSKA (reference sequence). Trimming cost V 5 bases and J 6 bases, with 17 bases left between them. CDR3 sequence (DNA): TGCAGTGCTGGAAGGACGGGGGTCGGCGAGCAGTACTTC. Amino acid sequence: CSAGRTGVGEQYF.

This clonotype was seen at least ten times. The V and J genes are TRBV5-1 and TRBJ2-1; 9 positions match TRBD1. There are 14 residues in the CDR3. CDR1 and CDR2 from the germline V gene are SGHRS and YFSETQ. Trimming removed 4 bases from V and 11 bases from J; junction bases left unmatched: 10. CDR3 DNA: TGCGCCAGCAGCGACCAGACAGGGGGGCAACAGCAGTTCTTC. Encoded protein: CASSDQTGGQQQFF.

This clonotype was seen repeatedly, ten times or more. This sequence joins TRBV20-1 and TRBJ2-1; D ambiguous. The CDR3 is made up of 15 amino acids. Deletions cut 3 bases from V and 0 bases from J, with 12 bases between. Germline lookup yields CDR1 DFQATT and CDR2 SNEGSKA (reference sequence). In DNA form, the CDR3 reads TGCAGTGCTAGGGGTGGGTGGAGCTCCTACAATGAGCAGTTCTTC. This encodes CSARGGWSSYNEQFF.

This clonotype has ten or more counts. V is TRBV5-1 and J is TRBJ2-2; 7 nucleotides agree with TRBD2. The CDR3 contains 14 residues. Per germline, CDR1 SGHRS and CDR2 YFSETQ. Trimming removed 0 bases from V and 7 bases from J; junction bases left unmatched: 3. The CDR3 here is CASSLGLAGGELFF. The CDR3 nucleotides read TGCGCCAGCAGCTTGGGACTAGCCGGCGGGGAGCTGTTTTTT.

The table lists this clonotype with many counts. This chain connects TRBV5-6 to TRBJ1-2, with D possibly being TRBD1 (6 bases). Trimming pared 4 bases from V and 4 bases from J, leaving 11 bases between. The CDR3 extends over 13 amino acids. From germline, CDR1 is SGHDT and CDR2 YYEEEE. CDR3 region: CASSTTDSYGYTF. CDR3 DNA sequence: TGTGCCAGCAGCACTACGGACAGCTATGGCTACACCTTC.

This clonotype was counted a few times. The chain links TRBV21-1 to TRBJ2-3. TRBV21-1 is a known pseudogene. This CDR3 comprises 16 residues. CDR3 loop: CASSKAPRPSTDTQYF. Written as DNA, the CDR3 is TGTGCCAGCAGCAAAGCGCCCAGACCTAGCACAGATACGCAGTATTTT.

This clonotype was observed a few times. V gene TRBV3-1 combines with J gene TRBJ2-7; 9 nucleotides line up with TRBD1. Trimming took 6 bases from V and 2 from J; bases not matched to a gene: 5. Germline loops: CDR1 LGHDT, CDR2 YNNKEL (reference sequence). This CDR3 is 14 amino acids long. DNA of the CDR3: TGTGCCAGCAGTCCCGGGACAGGGCCCTACGAGCAGTACTTC. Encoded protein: CASSPGTGPYEQYF.